The clone carrying this T cell receptor beta chain occurred many times. Its antigen is as yet unknown. MiXCR, run by TCRdb on the 5' RACE reads, gives a single entry per CDR3 protein. The sample has some 700,000 distinct CDR3 sequences; 19% are singletons. This entry is derived from a study of CD8 T cells in ankylosing spondylitis. Germline CDR1 reads LGHNA; CDR2 reads YNFKEQ. V lost 11 bases to trimming and J lost 4 bases, with 8 bases between them. This CDR3 has 10 amino acids. Overall study findings and caveats: A motif of eight or nine highly homologous TCR beta variants was seen as apparently characteristic of ankylosing spondylitis blood.

This chain connects TRBV4-2 to TRBJ1-2, with unresolved D. Specimen: blood, either unsorted or a sorted T cell fraction (not recorded which). This sequence originates from a male donor with ankylosing spondylitis. The CDR3, as DNA: TGTGCCGCCCTTCCCTATGGCTACACCTTC. Translation: CAALPYGYTF.